This T cell receptor beta chain came from a study of cytomegalovirus exposure and HLA in healthy donors. Study at large: An analysis done earlier identified approximately 120 million unique TCR beta sequences from about 179 million T cells.

This clone turned up a few times. Its target is not known. Findings of the study overall: Analyses of presence and absence presupposed an approximately uniform sequencing depth across donors. Researchers reported in a later analysis that common viral pathogens appeared linked to several top clusters. Cytomegalovirus association was assigned to 150 to 200 TCR beta chains.

CDR3 size: 14 residues. With 6 bases removed from V and 5 bases from J, the gap between germline ends came to 17 bases. The germline gives CDR1 MNHEY, CDR2 SMNVEV (reference sequence). With 60 Vbeta and 13 Jbeta primers, the PCR was carried out. The data were produced by immunoSEQ multiplex PCR, yet TCRdb's version contains in-frame clones alone and is incomplete. The data hold some 190,000 clones, with roughly 80% observed a single time. The chain employs TRBV27 and TRBJ2-7; possible D gene TRBD2, 6 bases. Sequenced: PBMCs. This sequence originates from a woman aged 18-35 years in good health and CMV-seronegative. The CDR3 bases are TGTGCCAGCAGACCTATCATGGGCGGGGACGAGCAGTACTTC. Protein: CASRPIMGGDEQYF.